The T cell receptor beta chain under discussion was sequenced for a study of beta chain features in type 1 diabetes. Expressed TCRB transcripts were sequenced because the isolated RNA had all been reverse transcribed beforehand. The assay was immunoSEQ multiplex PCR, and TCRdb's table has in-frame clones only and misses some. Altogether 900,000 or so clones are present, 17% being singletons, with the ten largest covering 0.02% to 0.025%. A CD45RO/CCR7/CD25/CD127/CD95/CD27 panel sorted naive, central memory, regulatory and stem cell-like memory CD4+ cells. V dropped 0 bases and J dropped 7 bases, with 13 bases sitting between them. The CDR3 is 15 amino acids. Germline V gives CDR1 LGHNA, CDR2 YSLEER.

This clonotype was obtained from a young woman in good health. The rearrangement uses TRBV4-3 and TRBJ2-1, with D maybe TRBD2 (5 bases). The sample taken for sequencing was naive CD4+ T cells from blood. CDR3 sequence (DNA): TGCGCCAGCAGCCAAGATGTGGGAGCCGGGAATGAGCAGTTCTTC. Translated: CASSQDVGAGNEQFF.